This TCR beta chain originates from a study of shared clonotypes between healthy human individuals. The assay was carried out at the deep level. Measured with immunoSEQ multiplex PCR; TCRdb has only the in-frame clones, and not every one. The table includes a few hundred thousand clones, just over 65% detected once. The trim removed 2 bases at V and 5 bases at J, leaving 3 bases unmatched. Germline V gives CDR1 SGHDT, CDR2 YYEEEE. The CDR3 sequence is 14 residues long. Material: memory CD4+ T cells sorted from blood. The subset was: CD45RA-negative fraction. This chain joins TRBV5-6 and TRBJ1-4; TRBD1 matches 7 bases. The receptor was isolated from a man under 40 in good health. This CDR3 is CASSLEGANEKLFF. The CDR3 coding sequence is TGTGCCAGCAGCTTAGAGGGGGCGAATGAAAAACTGTTTTTT.